This TCR beta chain was captured in a study of T cell responses to AZD1222 COVID-19 vaccine. On this clone: Its antigen remains unknown.

Germline assignment: CDR1 MNHEY and CDR2 SVGAGI. V was shortened by 4 bases and J by 0 bases, with 6 bases between the two germline ends. CDR3 length: 13 residues. Findings and limits, study-wide: Spike-specific TCR breadth and depth went up after people got two AZD1222 doses. Most donors were white British, females outnumbered males, and clonal diversity was possibly underestimated. Only after the peak T cell response were repertoires sampled.

Clones were read by immunoSEQ multiplex PCR, and TCRdb kept only the in-frame ones, dropping some. Of 55,000 to 75,000 clones listed, almost 90% are singletons. The specimen was peripheral blood, collected on day 0 of AZD1222 vaccination. The chain has TRBV6-5 and TRBJ1-1; D is undetermined. This receptor was obtained from an adult in good health. The CDR3 DNA reads TGTGCCAGCAGTTTGGTCTTGAACACTGAAGCTTTCTTT. Residues: CASSLVLNTEAFF.